This TCR beta chain was retrieved from a study of blood T cell repertoires in COVID-19. Overall study: The study drew acute and convalescent COVID-19 samples from the United States, Italy and Spain. Sources were T cells, B-cell-depleted T cells, or PBMCs; the material itself was cDNA or gDNA.

The authors' processing: Amplifying reference gene primers gave estimates of nucleated cell counts. The protocol was immunoSEQ multiplex PCR, while the TCRdb copy is restricted to in-frame clones and leaves out a portion. That table is the source of V, J and clone size, and D and trimming were worked out from the DNA. The sample has around 220,000 clones, roughly 88% seen once. The J segment lost 9 bases and the V segment lost 5 bases, leaving 13 bases of the junction unmatched. In germline, CDR1 is GTSNPN, CDR2 SVGIG (reference sequence). The CDR3 covers 16 residues. V and J are TRBV30 and TRBJ1-6; 10 nucleotides match TRBD1. The sequenced sample was peripheral blood. This sequence was found in a woman aged 40 to 49 who had recovered from COVID-19. The DNA for the CDR3 is TGTGCCTGGCACCGCAATTCGGGGACAGGGGCTTCACCCCTCCACTTT. This translates into CAWHRNSGTGASPLHF.